This passage covers 29 T cell receptor beta chains from one sample sequenced in a study of monozygotic twins with inflammatory bowel disease. TCRdb reprocessed the 5' RACE reads; each CDR3 protein has one entry and no DNA is given. The sample data list roughly 150,000 distinct CDR3 sequences. Input material: blood. These receptors all come from a human donor with ulcerative colitis or Crohn's disease, or a healthy co-twin of an affected twin (not recorded which).

The V and J genes are TRBV7-2 and TRBJ2-3; TCRdb returns TRBD2, unconfirmable since there is no DNA. CDR1 is SGHTA and CDR2 is FQGNSA in the germline V gene. The CDR3 contains 15 residues. CDR3 protein: CASSSKRGPTDTQYF.

This chain links TRBV6-6 with TRBJ2-6. Germline V lookup: CDR1 MNHNY, CDR2 SVGAGI (reference sequence). The CDR3 has 13 residues. Here the CDR3 reads CASSYSGANVLTF.

The chain uses TRBV5-1 and TRBJ2-7; TCRdb reports TRBD1, a call that lacks DNA to check it against. CDR1 is SGHRS, CDR2 YFSETQ, per germline. CDR3 length equals 18 residues. The CDR3 spells CASSWNARGTRNFYEQYF.

V and J are TRBV12-3 or TRBV12-4 and TRBJ2-3; with no DNA, the TCRdb D assignment of TRBD2 cannot be verified. This CDR3 is 14 amino acids long. This CDR3 is CASSPGGGWDTQYF.

The chain recombines TRBV11-2 with TRBJ2-7; no DNA is available, so the TRBD2 call from TCRdb remains unchecked. The CDR3 length is 15 residues. Per germline, CDR1 SGHAT and CDR2 FQNNGV. The CDR3 region is CASSPRGGSTYEQYF.

This sequence joins TRBV7-9 and TRBJ1-2; TCRdb's D call of TRBD1 is untestable without DNA. CDR1 is SEHNR, CDR2 FQNEAQ, per germline (reference sequence). The CDR3 extends over 14 amino acids. The CDR3: CASSSRQRGYGYTF.

The chain links TRBV5-1 to TRBJ2-5; TCRdb selects TRBD2, and the lack of DNA leaves this call unchecked. Looked up from germline, CDR1 is SGHRS and CDR2 is YFSETQ. There are 16 residues in the CDR3. The CDR3 spells CASSGGLAGLQETQYF.

V gene TRBV7-9 combines with J gene TRBJ2-3; TCRdb gives TRBD2 as the D gene, but with no DNA this cannot be confirmed. CDR3 size: 17 residues. Germline V CDR1 and CDR2: SEHNR, FQNEAQ (reference sequence). CDR3 in amino acids: CASSSWGLAGFQDTQYF.

The J gene is TRBJ2-7, the V gene TRBV5-6; TCRdb's D gene call, TRBD2, goes unchecked for lack of DNA. CDR3 size: 15 residues. Per the germline V gene, CDR1 is SGHDT and CDR2 is YYEEEE. Here the CDR3 reads CASSPDAGNLYEQYF.

The CDR3 is CSAGLAPQGAQYF. The chain employs TRBV20-1 and TRBJ2-5; TCRdb reports TRBD1, a call that lacks DNA to check it against. Germline V gene lookup returns CDR1 DFQATT and CDR2 SNEGSKA (reference sequence). This CDR3 spans 13 amino acids.

J is TRBJ2-3 and V is TRBV11-2; TCRdb returns TRBD1, unconfirmable since there is no DNA. Germline assignment: CDR1 SGHAT and CDR2 FQNNGV. CDR3 length: 15 residues. CDR3 loop: CASSPFGGGIDTQYF.

V usage is TRBV7-9 and J usage is TRBJ2-7; the TCRdb D gene call, TRBD1, has no DNA to confirm it. Germline-derived CDR1 and CDR2 are SEHNR and FQNEAQ (reference sequence). The CDR3 runs to 15 residues. The CDR3 loop reads CASSLVGTGPLEQYF.

This sequence joins TRBV7-2 and TRBJ2-2. The CDR3 has 14 residues. Germline loops: CDR1 SGHTA, CDR2 FQGNSA. The chain's CDR3 is CASREDPNTGELFF.

V gene TRBV29-1 combines with J gene TRBJ2-3; the TCRdb D gene call, TRBD1, has no DNA to confirm it. The CDR3 is 13 amino acids. Germline V gene sequence: CDR1 SQVTM, CDR2 ANQGSEA. The chain's CDR3 is CSVGGTPADTQYF.

The rearrangement joins TRBV3-1 to TRBJ2-1. Germline CDR1 is LGHDT and CDR2 is YNNKEL (reference sequence). The CDR3 length is 13 residues. The CDR3 protein is CASSATRVNEQFF.

The chain has TRBV29-1 and TRBJ2-1; TCRdb names TRBD1, which stays unverified in the absence of DNA. The CDR3 has 16 amino acids. Per germline, CDR1 SQVTM and CDR2 ANQGSEA. CDR3: CSVRGAGGRTRVEQFF.

The chain uses TRBV5-4 and TRBJ1-1. Germline V CDR1 and CDR2: SGHNT, YYREEE (reference sequence). The CDR3 contains 14 residues. CDR3 sequence reads: CASSLQSVNTEAFF.

The chain uses TRBV20-1 and TRBJ1-1. CDR1 and CDR2 from the germline V gene are DFQATT and SNEGSKA (reference sequence). The CDR3 runs 14 residues. The CDR3 is CSARRAGQNTEAFF.

V is TRBV20-1 and J is TRBJ2-1. Germline CDR1 is DFQATT and CDR2 is SNEGSKA (reference sequence). CDR3 length: 14 amino acids. Here the CDR3 reads CSARDLATHNEQFF.

The V and J genes are TRBV4-2 and TRBJ2-3. This CDR3 contains 15 residues. Germline values: CDR1 LGHNA, CDR2 YNFKEQ. CDR3 loop: CASSQVGTITDTQYF.

This sequence joins TRBV7-2 and TRBJ1-1; with no DNA, the TCRdb D assignment of TRBD1 cannot be verified. Germline V gene data show CDR1 as SGHTA and CDR2 as FQGNSA. CDR3 size: 14 residues. CDR3 sequence: CASSPPVMNTEAFF. The full variable domain, with the rest looked up from reference TRBV7-2 and TRBJ1-1, is GAGVSQSPSNKVTEKGKDVELRCDPISGHTALYWYRQSLGQGLEFLIYFQGNSAPDKSGLPSDRFSAERTGGSVSTLTIQRTQQEDSAVYLCASSPPVMNTEAFFGQGTRLTVV.

The chain joins TRBV5-1 to TRBJ2-7; there is no DNA to check the TCRdb D call of TRBD1. The CDR3 totals 14 residues. CDR1 is SGHRS, CDR2 YFSETQ, per germline. Here the CDR3 reads CASSLRTVSYEQYF. Based on the CDR3 plus reference TRBV5-1 and TRBJ2-7, the full variable domain is KAGVTQTPRYLIKTRGQQVTLSCSPISGHRSVSWYQQTPGQGLQFLFEYFSETQRNKGNFPGRFSGRQFSNSRSEMNVSTLELGDSALYLCASSLRTVSYEQYFGPGTRLTVT.

The gene calls are TRBV24-1 and TRBJ2-7; as DNA is missing, the TRBD1 call by TCRdb cannot be tested. CDR1 and CDR2 (germline): KGHDR, SFDVKD. The CDR3 spans 16 residues. This CDR3 reads CATSENRDRSSYEQYF.

V gene TRBV12-3 or TRBV12-4 combines with J gene TRBJ2-2; there is no DNA to check the TCRdb D call of TRBD1. This CDR3 region has 13 residues. This CDR3 is CASSLRGSGELFF.

V gene TRBV5-1 combines with J gene TRBJ1-5; the TRBD1 assignment by TCRdb is unverifiable without DNA. The CDR3 runs 16 residues. CDR1 is SGHRS, CDR2 YFSETQ, per germline. This CDR3 reads CASSLGGTAQGQPQHF.

The chain is built from TRBV5-1 and TRBJ2-7. This CDR3 contains 12 residues. Germline values: CDR1 SGHRS, CDR2 YFSETQ. CDR3 residues: CASSRDNYEQYF.

The genes are TRBV12-3 or TRBV12-4 and TRBJ2-7; without DNA, the TCRdb call of TRBD1 cannot be checked. This CDR3 spans 12 amino acids. Here the CDR3 reads CASSFRGPEQYF.

The chain carries TRBV10-3 and TRBJ2-1; checking the TCRdb D call of TRBD2 is not possible without DNA. The CDR3 contains 15 residues. Germline lookup yields CDR1 ENHRY and CDR2 SYGVKD. This chain's CDR3 is CAIGIADASYNEQFF.

The rearrangement links TRBV20-1 to TRBJ1-1; with no DNA, the TCRdb D assignment of TRBD1 cannot be verified. The CDR3 spans 15 residues. Germline V lookup: CDR1 DFQATT, CDR2 SNEGSKA (reference sequence). The CDR3 protein is CSARGGTGGNTEAFF.